These T cell receptor beta chains were read from a single sample in a study of PD-1 blockade in classical Hodgkin lymphoma. The method was immunoSEQ multiplex PCR; TCRdb's version includes in-frame clones alone and lacks a portion of them. The sample has about 98,000 clones, approximately 80% seen once; the top ten hold about 16%. Material: peripheral blood mononuclear cells (PBMCs), obtained before the second cycle of nivolumab. Receptors were obtained from a human donor with classical Hodgkin lymphoma. CDR3s include the opening cysteine and the closing phenylalanine or tryptophan. D genes are given only for firm matches. For some rows the clone size is stated as once, few or many, or as a class when expanded; others skip it.

size	V	D	J	DNA	CDR3
-	TRBV19	TRBD2	TRBJ2-1	TGTGCCAGTAGTAATAGCGGGGGTTCTTCCTACAATGAGCAGTTCTTC	CASSNSGGSSYNEQFF
-	TRBV5-4	-	TRBJ2-3	TGTGCCAGCAGCGCGACTGGCTACTCAGATACGCAGTATTTT	CASSATGYSDTQYF
-	TRBV11-2	TRBD2	TRBJ2-5	TGTGCCAGCACCGGGGGGAAGACCCAGTACTTC	CASTGGKTQYF
few	TRBV2	-	TRBJ2-7	TGTGCCAGCAGTGACGATGGGGACCCCGGCTACGAGCAGTACTTC	CASSDDGDPGYEQYF
-	TRBV12-5	-	TRBJ2-4	TGTGCTAGTGGTTTGGTACCTTGGGGGAGGGCCAAAAACATTCAGTACTTC	CASGLVPWGRAKNIQYF
once	TRBV5-4	TRBD2	TRBJ2-1	TGTGCCAGCAGCTTGGCGGGACTAGCTGGGAATGAGCAGTTCTTC	CASSLAGLAGNEQFF
-	TRBV7-9	TRBD2	TRBJ2-7	TGTGCCAGCAGCCGGACAACTAGCGGGAGTACGTGGGAGCAGTACTTC	CASSRTTSGSTWEQYF
once	TRBV6-1	TRBD1	TRBJ2-3	TGTGCCAGCAGTGTACAGGGGCGGGATACGCAGTATTTT	CASSVQGRDTQYF
-	TRBV5-8	-	TRBJ2-2	TGTGCCAGCGGAGAGCTCAGACAGCTAAACACCGGGGAGCTGTTTTTT	CASGELRQLNTGELFF
-	TRBV5-1	TRBD2	TRBJ2-1	TGCGCCAGCAGCTTGGGCGGGAGGGACAATGAGCAGTTCTTC	CASSLGGRDNEQFF
-	TRBV14	-	TRBJ1-2	TGTGCCAGCAGCCAAGCACGGAGTTCAGGGGGCTACACCTTC	CASSQARSSGGYTF
-	TRBV6-5	TRBD1	TRBJ1-1	TGTGCCAGCAGTTACAACAGGGGGATGCCTGAAGCTTTCTTT	CASSYNRGMPEAFF
once	TRBV28	-	TRBJ2-1	TGTGCCAGCAGTTTGAGCGGTCCCTCCTACAATGAGCAGTTCTTC	CASSLSGPSYNEQFF
-	TRBV4-1	-	TRBJ1-2	TGCGCCAGCAGCCAAGTAGGGACGCCCCTTAACTATGGCTACACCTTC	CASSQVGTPLNYGYTF
-	TRBV11-2	-	TRBJ1-2	TGTGCCAGCAGCTTTGACAGGCATAACTATGGCTACACCTTC	CASSFDRHNYGYTF
-	TRBV5-1	-	TRBJ2-1	TGCGCCAGCAGCTTTCCCATATACGACCCCGGGACACCGAATCCCAATGAGCAGTTCTTC	CASSFPIYDPGTPNPNEQFF
once	TRBV27	-	TRBJ2-7	TGTGCCAGCAGTTTAGGACCCAACCGGTACGAGCAGTACTTC	CASSLGPNRYEQYF
-	TRBV5-5	-	TRBJ2-1	TGTGCCAGCTTGAGCGGCGACTCCTACAATGAGCAGTTCTTC	CASLSGDSYNEQFF
-	TRBV6-1	-	TRBJ2-7	TGTGCCAGCAGTGGCCTCGGTCAGTACGAGCAGTACTTC	CASSGLGQYEQYF